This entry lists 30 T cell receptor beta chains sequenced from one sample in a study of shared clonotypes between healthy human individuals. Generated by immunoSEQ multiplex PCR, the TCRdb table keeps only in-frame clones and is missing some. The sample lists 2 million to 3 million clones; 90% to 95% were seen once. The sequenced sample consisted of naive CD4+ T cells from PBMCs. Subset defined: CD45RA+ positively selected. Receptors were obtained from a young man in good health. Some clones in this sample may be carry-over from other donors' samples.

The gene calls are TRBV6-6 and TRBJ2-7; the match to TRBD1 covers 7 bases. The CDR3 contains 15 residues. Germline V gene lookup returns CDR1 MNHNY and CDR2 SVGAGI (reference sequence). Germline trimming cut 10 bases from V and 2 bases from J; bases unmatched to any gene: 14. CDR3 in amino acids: CATTQGLGTAYEQYF. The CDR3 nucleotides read TGTGCCACCACCCAAGGGCTCGGGACAGCCTACGAGCAGTACTTC.

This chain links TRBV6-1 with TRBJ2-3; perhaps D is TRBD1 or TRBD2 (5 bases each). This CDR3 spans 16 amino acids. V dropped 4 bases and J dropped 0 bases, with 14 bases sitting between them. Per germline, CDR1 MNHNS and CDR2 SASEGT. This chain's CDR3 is CASSVEVGASTDTQYF. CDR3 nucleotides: TGTGCCAGCAGTGTGGAAGTCGGGGCTAGCACAGATACGCAGTATTTT.

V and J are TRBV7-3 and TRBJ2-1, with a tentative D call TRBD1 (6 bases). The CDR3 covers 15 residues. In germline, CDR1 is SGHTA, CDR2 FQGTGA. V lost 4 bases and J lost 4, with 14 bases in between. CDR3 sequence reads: CASSSLRGPYNEQFF. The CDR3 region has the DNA TGTGCCAGCAGCTCCCTCAGGGGACCGTACAATGAGCAGTTCTTC.

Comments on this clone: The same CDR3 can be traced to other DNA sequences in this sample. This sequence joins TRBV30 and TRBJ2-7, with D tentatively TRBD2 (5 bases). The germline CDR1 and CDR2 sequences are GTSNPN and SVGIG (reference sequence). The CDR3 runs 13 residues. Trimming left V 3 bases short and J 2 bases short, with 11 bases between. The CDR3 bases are TGTGCCTGGAGATCCGGAGGTCCCTACGAGCAGTACTTC. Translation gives CAWRSGGPYEQYF.

The CDR3 region has the DNA TGTGCCAGCAGTCGCCGCGTTGGGACAGGGCTAGATGGGGCCAACGTCCTGACTTTC. Amino acids: CASSRRVGTGLDGANVLTF. The chain recombines TRBV28 with TRBJ2-6, with TRBD1 matching 9 bases. The CDR3 is made up of 19 amino acids. V gave up 5 bases and J gave up 3 bases; unmatched junction bases: 14. CDR1 MDHEN and CDR2 SYDVKM come from the germline V gene.

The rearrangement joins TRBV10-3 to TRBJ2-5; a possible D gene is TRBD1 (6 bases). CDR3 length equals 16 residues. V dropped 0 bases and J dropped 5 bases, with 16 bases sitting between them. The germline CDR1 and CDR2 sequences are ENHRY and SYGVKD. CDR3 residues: CAISESKGETDETQYF. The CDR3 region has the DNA TGTGCCATCAGTGAGTCGAAGGGGGAGACCGACGAGACCCAGTACTTC.

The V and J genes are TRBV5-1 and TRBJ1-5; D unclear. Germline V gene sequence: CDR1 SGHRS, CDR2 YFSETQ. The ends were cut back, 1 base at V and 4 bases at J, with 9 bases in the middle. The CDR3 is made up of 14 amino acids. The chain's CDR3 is CASSLRAGNQPQHF. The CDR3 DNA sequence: TGCGCCAGCAGCTTGCGGGCAGGAAATCAGCCCCAGCATTTT.

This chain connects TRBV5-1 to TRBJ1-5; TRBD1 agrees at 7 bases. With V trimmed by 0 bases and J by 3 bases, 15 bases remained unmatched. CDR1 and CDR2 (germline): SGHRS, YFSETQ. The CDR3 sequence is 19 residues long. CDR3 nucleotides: TGCGCCAGCAGCTTGGGACCTTACAGGGGCCGCACTTCCAATCAGCCCCAGCATTTT. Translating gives CASSLGPYRGRTSNQPQHF.

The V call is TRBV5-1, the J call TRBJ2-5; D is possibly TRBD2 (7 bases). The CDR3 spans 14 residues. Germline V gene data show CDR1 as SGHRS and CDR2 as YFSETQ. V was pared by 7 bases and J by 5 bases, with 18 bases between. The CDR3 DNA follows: TGCGCCAGCTCCAAGGGAGGGGGGGAGGAGACCCAGTACTTC. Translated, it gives CASSKGGGEETQYF.

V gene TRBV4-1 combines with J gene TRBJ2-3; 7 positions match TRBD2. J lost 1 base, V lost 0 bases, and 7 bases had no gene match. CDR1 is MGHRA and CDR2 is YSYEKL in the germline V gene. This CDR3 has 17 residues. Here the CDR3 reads CASSQDGPSGRTDTQYF. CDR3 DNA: TGCGCCAGCAGCCAAGACGGCCCTAGCGGACGCACAGATACGCAGTATTTT.

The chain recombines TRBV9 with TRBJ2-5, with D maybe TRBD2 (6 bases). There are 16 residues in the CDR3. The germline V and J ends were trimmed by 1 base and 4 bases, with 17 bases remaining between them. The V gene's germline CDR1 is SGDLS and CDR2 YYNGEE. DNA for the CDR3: TGTGCCAGCAGCGTAATGAGCGGGTCGTCCCGAGAGACCCAGTACTTC. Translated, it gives CASSVMSGSSRETQYF.

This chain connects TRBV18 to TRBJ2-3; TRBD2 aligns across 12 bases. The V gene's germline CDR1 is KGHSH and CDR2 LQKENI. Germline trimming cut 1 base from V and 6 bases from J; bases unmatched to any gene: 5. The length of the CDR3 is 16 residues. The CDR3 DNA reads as TGTGCCAGCTCACCACTTGGACTAGCGGGATCGGATACGCAGTATTTT. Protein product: CASSPLGLAGSDTQYF.

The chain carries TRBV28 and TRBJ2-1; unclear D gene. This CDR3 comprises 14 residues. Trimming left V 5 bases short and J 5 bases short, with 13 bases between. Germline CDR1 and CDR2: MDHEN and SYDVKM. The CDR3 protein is CASSTADGNNEQFF. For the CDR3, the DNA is TGTGCCAGCAGTACCGCGGACGGAAACAATGAGCAGTTCTTC.

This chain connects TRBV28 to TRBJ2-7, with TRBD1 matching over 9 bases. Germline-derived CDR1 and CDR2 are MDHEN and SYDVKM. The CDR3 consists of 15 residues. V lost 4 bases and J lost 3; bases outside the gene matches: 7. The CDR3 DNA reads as TGTGCCAGCAGTTACCAGGGACAGGGAGACTACGAGCAGTACTTC. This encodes CASSYQGQGDYEQYF.

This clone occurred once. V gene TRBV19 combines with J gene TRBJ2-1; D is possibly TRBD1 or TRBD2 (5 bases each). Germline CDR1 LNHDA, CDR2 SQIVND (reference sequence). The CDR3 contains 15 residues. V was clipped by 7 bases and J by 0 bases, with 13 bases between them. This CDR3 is CASKTGPSSYNEQFF. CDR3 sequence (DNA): TGTGCCAGTAAGACGGGGCCCAGCTCCTACAATGAGCAGTTCTTC.

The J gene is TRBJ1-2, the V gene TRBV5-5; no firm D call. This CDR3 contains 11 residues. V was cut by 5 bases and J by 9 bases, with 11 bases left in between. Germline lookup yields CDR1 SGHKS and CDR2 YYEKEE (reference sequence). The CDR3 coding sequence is TGTGCCAGCAGTCTCGGGAATAGCTACACCTTC. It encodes CASSLGNSYTF.

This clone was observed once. CDR3: CASSYNSGGIEAFF. CDR3 nucleotides: TGTGCCAGCAGTTATAATTCTGGGGGCATTGAAGCTTTCTTT. The J gene is TRBJ1-1, the V gene TRBV6-5; D might be TRBD1 (6 bases). Germline V gene lookup returns CDR1 MNHEY and CDR2 SVGAGI. The CDR3 totals 14 residues. Trimming took 3 bases from V and 7 from J, leaving 15 bases between them.

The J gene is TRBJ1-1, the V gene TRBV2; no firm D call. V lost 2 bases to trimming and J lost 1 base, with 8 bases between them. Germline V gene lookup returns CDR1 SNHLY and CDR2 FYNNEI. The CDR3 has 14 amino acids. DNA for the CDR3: TGTGCCAGCAGTGAAAGGGCACAGAACACTGAAGCTTTCTTT. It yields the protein CASSERAQNTEAFF.

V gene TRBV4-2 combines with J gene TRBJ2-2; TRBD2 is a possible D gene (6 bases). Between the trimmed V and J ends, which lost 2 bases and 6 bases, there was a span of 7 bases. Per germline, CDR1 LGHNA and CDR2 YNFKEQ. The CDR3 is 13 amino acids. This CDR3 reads CASSQWGAGELFF. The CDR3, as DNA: TGTGCCAGCAGCCAATGGGGGGCCGGGGAGCTGTTTTTT.

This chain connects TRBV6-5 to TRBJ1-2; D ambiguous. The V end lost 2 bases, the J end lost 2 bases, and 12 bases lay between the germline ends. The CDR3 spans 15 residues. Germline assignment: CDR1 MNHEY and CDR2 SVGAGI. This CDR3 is CASSYLRTLNYGYTF. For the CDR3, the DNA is TGTGCCAGCAGTTACCTCAGGACCCTAAACTATGGCTACACCTTC.

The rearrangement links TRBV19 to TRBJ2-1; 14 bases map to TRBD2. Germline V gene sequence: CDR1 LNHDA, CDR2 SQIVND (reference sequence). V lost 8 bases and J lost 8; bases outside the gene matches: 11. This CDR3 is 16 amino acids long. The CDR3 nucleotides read TGTGCCAGTGGATTCCCGGGACTAGCGGGAGCAGATGAGCAGTTCTTC. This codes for CASGFPGLAGADEQFF. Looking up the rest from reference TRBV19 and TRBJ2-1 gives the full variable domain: DGGITQSPKYLFRKEGQNVTLSCEQNLNHDAMYWYRQDPGQGLRLIYYSQIVNDFQKGDIAEGYSVSREKKESFPLTVTSAQKNPTAFYLCASGFPGLAGADEQFFGPGTRLTVL.

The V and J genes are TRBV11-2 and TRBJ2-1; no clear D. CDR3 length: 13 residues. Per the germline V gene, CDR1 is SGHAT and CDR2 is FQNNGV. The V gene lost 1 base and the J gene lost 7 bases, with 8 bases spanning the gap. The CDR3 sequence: CASSLVTMNEQFF. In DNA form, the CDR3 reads TGTGCCAGCAGCTTAGTAACGATGAATGAGCAGTTCTTC.

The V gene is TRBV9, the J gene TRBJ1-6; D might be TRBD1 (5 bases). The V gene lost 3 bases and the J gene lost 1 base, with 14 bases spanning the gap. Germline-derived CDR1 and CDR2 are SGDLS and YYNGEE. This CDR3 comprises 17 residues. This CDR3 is CASSAGPNRSYNSPLHF. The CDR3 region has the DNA TGTGCCAGCAGCGCCGGGCCCAACAGGTCCTATAATTCACCCCTCCACTTT.

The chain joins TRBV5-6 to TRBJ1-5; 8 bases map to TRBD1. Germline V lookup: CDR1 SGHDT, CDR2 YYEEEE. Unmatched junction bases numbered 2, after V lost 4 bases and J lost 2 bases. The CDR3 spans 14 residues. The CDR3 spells CASSADRGNQPQHF. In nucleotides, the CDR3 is TGTGCCAGCAGCGCGGACAGGGGCAATCAGCCCCAGCATTTT.

CDR3 nucleotide sequence: TGTGCCAGCAGTGATCAGGGGATTGGAGATACGCAGTATTTT. This sequence encodes CASSDQGIGDTQYF. This chain uses TRBV6-1 with TRBJ2-3; D is perhaps TRBD1 (6 bases). V was shortened by 3 bases and J by 5 bases, with 12 bases between the two germline ends. Germline V gene data show CDR1 as MNHNS and CDR2 as SASEGT. The length of the CDR3 is 14 residues.

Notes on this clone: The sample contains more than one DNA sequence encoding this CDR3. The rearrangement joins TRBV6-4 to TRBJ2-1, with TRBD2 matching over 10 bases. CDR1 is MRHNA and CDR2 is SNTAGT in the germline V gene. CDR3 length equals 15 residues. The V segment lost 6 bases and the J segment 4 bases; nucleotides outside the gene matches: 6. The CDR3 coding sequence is TGTGCCAGCAGCCCTGGACTAGCGGCTTACAATGAGCAGTTCTTC. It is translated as CASSPGLAAYNEQFF.

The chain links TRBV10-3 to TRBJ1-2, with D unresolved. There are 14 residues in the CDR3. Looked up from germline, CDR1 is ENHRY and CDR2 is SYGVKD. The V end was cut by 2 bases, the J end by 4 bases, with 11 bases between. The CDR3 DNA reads TGTGCCATCAGTGAGATGGGGTCGGGCTATGGCTACACCTTC. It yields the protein CAISEMGSGYGYTF.

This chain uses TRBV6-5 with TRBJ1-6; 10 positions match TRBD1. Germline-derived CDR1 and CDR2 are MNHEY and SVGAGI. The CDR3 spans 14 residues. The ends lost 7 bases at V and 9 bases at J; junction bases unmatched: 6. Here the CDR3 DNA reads TGTGCCAGCACTACAGGACAGGGGGGTTCACCCCTCCACTTT. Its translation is CASTTGQGGSPLHF.

CDR3: CASSMTVTYEQYF. Written as DNA, the CDR3 is TGTGCCAGCAGTATGACAGTTACCTACGAGCAGTACTTC. The gene calls are TRBV6-1 and TRBJ2-7; tentative D call: TRBD1 (5 bases). The CDR3 extends over 13 amino acids. The germline V gene encodes CDR1 MNHNS and CDR2 SASEGT. V was cut by 5 bases and J by 2 bases, with 10 bases left in between.

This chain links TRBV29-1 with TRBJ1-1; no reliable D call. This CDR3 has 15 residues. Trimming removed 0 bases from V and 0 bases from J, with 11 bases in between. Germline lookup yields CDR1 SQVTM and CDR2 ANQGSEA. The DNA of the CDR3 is TGCAGCGTTGAAGACACACAGTCTATGAACACTGAAGCTTTCTTT. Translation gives CSVEDTQSMNTEAFF.